Presented here are 11 T cell receptor beta chains from one specimen sequenced in a study of T cell repertoires in cytomegalovirus infection. Their antigens are not known. TCRdb itself ran the reads through MiXCR, one entry per CDR3 protein. The top ten clones hold about 20% of a sample with some 700,000 distinct CDR3 sequences, around 31% of them seen once. This sample comprised cultured PBMCs, obtained from culture after CMV antigen stimulation. The receptors originated from a human donor in good health (CMV status not recorded). Some clones in this sample may be carry-over from other donors' samples.

The chain couples TRBV5-6 to TRBJ2-2; weak D call: TRBD1 (8 bases). Trimming shortened V by 3 bases and J by 5 bases, and 23 bases separated the two germline ends. Germline assignment: CDR1 SGHDT and CDR2 YYEEEE. The CDR3 contains 18 residues. In DNA form, the CDR3 reads TGTGCCAGCAGCTCAAAACAGGGGGAGCGCGGGAGAACCGGGGAGCTGTTTTTT. This gives the protein CASSSKQGERGRTGELFF. The full variable domain, completed using reference TRBV5-6 and TRBJ2-2, is DAGVTQSPTHLIKTRGQQVTLRCSPKSGHDTVSWYQQALGQGPQFIFQYYEEEERQRGNFPDRFSGHQFPNYSSELNVNALLLGDSALYLCASSSKQGERGRTGELFFGEGSRLTVL.

This clonotype came up many times. J is TRBJ2-6 and V is TRBV7-2; 10 bases match TRBD2. From germline, CDR1 is SGHTA and CDR2 FQGNSA. Trimming took 5 bases from V and 0 from J; bases not matched to a gene: 19. This CDR3 spans 22 amino acids. For the CDR3, the DNA is TGTGCCAGCAGCCTCTATCTTAGGGCCCTCGGGACTAGCGACTCTGGGGCCAACGTCCTGACTTTC. It yields the protein CASSLYLRALGTSDSGANVLTF.

This clonotype was counted at least ten times. The chain carries TRBV7-2 and TRBJ2-1, with D maybe TRBD2 (5 bases). The CDR3 sequence is 14 residues long. Trimming shortened V by 0 bases and J by 7 bases, and 10 bases separated the two germline ends. Germline assignment: CDR1 SGHTA and CDR2 FQGNSA. CDR3 nucleotide sequence: TGTGCCAGCAGCTTAGCGATCCGGGGAAATGAGCAGTTCTTC. This translates into CASSLAIRGNEQFF.

This clonotype was recorded a few times. The chain combines TRBV7-2 with TRBJ2-7, with unresolved D. CDR1 SGHTA and CDR2 FQGNSA come from the germline V gene. V dropped 2 bases and J dropped 3 bases, with 8 bases sitting between them. The CDR3 is 13 residues long. The CDR3 protein is CASSLRLYYEQYF. The CDR3 coding sequence is TGTGCCAGCAGCTTAAGGTTATACTACGAGCAGTACTTC.

The chain carries TRBV27 and TRBJ2-1; 7 bases line up with TRBD1. The CDR3 runs to 14 residues. The J segment lost 9 bases and the V segment lost 5 bases, leaving 10 bases of the junction unmatched. Germline CDR1 and CDR2: MNHEY and SMNVEV (reference sequence). Here the CDR3 reads CASSPLPGQSEQFF. In DNA form, the CDR3 reads TGTGCCAGCAGTCCCTTACCGGGACAGAGTGAGCAGTTCTTC.

The chain combines TRBV5-3 with TRBJ1-1, with D uncertain. TRBV5-3 is designated an ORF whose function remains uncertain. Trimming took off 8 bases at V and 5 bases at J, with 13 bases between the two ends. The CDR3 extends over 12 amino acids. The DNA of the CDR3 is TGTGCCAGCAGCAGTAGACGGACTGAAGCTTTCTTT. Its translation: CASSSRRTEAFF.

The chain joins TRBV28 to TRBJ1-2; D is undetermined. This CDR3 spans 11 amino acids. Germline lookup yields CDR1 MDHEN and CDR2 SYDVKM. V was clipped by 8 bases and J by 8 bases, with 12 bases between them. The CDR3 region has the DNA TGTGCCAGCGGCCGTGAGGGAGGCTACACCTTC. It translates to CASGREGGYTF.

The chain recombines TRBV11-2 with TRBJ2-6, with D unresolved. The germline gives CDR1 SGHAT, CDR2 FQNNGV. The CDR3 is 16 residues long. V was shortened by 5 bases and J by 0 bases, with 11 bases between the two germline ends. CDR3 bases: TGTGCCAGCAGCAACCGGATGGTCTCTGGGGCCAACGTCCTGACTTTC. This codes for CASSNRMVSGANVLTF.

This clonotype turned up a few times. This chain connects TRBV7-9 to TRBJ2-1; D may match TRBD1 or TRBD2 (6 bases each). The CDR3 is made up of 14 amino acids. Germline V lookup: CDR1 SEHNR, CDR2 FQNEAQ (reference sequence). V lost 7 bases to trimming and J lost 0 bases, with 10 bases between them. The CDR3, as DNA: TGTGCCAGCAAACAGGGAGGCTCCTACAATGAGCAGTTCTTC. Translation gives CASKQGGSYNEQFF.

This clonotype was counted at least ten times. The rearrangement links TRBV7-2 to TRBJ2-1; no firm D call. From germline, CDR1 is SGHTA and CDR2 FQGNSA. Trimming left V 1 base short and J 10 bases short, with 11 bases between. The CDR3 is 13 residues long. The CDR3 bases are TGTGCCAGCAGCTTAGTGGTTGCGACCGAGCAGTTCTTC. This sequence encodes CASSLVVATEQFF.

CDR3 nucleotides: TGTGCCAGCAGTAGCGCGGGACTAGCGGCTTACGAGCAGTACTTC. The encoded protein is CASSSAGLAAYEQYF. The chain links TRBV6-1 to TRBJ2-7, with TRBD2 matching 11 bases. V shed 5 bases, J shed 4 bases, and the junction held 7 bases outside the gene matches. Per the germline V gene, CDR1 is MNHNS and CDR2 is SASEGT. This CDR3 is built from 15 residues.